The text below deals with one T cell receptor beta chain. The data belong to a study of OX40 agonist ivuxolimab in advanced cancers. Looking at the study overall: Patients assigned to dose escalation were diagnosed with hepatocellular carcinoma, melanoma, renal cell or head and neck cancer. Among those treated, three patients had partial responses, one with hepatocellular carcinoma and two with cutaneous melanoma.

Assay: immunoSEQ multiplex PCR; the TCRdb copy retains only in-frame clones and omits some. Among about 82,000 clones listed, roughly 86% were seen once. The sequences come from CD4+ or CD8+ T cells sorted from blood, collected in a trial of the OX40 agonist ivuxolimab. The source of this sequence is an adult with an advanced solid tumor such as melanoma, head and neck, liver or kidney cancer.

CDR3 nucleotide sequence: TGTGCCATCAGTGAGGGGACAGGGGGCTCCGAGCAGTACTTC. Translated, it gives CAISEGTGGSEQYF. The rearrangement uses TRBV10-3 and TRBJ2-7; 12 bases line up with TRBD1. Germline V gene sequence: CDR1 ENHRY, CDR2 SYGVKD. The CDR3 contains 14 residues. J was trimmed by 6 bases and V by 2 bases; bases with no gene match: 2.